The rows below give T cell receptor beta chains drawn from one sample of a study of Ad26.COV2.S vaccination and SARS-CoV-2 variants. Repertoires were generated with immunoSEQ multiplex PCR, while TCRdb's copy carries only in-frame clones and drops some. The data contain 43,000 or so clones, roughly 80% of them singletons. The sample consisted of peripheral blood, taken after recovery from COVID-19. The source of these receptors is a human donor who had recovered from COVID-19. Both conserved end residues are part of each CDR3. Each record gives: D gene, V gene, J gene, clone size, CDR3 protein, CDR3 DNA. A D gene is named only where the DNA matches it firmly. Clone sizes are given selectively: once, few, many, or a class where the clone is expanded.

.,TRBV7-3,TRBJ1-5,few,CASSQKGMSNQPQHF,TGTGCCAGCAGCCAAAAGGGGATGAGCAATCAGCCCCAGCATTTT
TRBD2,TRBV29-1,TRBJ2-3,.,CSVATSGNTDTQYF,TGCAGCGTTGCTACTAGCGGGAACACAGATACGCAGTATTTT
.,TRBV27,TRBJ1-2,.,CASSLGQKGGYTF,TGTGCCAGCAGCCTCGGACAGAAAGGTGGCTACACCTTC
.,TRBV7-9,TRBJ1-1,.,CASSLALGPNTEAFF,TGTGCCAGCAGCTTAGCTCTGGGTCCGAACACTGAAGCTTTCTTT
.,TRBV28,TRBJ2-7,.,CASSLGLEQYF,TGTGCCAGCAGTCTAGGGTTAGAGCAGTACTTC
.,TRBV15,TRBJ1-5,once,CATSRDHRADQPQHF,TGTGCCACCAGCAGAGATCACAGGGCAGATCAGCCCCAGCATTTT
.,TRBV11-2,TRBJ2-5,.,CASMGATETQYF,TGTGCCAGCATGGGGGCAACGGAGACCCAGTACTTC
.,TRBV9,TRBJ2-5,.,CASSVGRGYQETQYF,TGTGCCAGCAGCGTAGGACGGGGGTACCAAGAGACCCAGTACTTC
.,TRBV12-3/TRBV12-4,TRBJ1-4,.,CASHRQENEKLFF,TGTGCCTCCCACCGACAGGAGAATGAAAAACTGTTTTTT
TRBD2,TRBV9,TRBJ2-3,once,CASSFQTSGIGDTQYF,TGTGCCAGCAGCTTCCAGACTAGCGGGATAGGAGATACGCAGTATTTT
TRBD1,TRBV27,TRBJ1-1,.,CASREQGALNTEAFF,TGTGCCAGCAGGGAACAGGGGGCTCTGAACACTGAAGCTTTCTTT
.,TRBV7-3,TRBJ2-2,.,CASSPDRFSNTGELFF,TGTGCCAGCAGCCCCGACAGGTTCTCGAACACCGGGGAGCTGTTTTTT